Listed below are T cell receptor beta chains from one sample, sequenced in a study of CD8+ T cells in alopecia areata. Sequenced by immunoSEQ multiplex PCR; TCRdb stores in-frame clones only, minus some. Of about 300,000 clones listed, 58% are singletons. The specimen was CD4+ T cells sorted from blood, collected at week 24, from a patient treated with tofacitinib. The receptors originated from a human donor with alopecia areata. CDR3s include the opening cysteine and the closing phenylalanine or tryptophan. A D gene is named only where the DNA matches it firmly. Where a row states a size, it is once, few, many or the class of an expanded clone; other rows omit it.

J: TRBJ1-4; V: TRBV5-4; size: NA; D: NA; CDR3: CASSFLPTNEKLFF; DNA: TGTGCCAGCAGCTTTCTCCCAACTAATGAAAAACTGTTTTTT
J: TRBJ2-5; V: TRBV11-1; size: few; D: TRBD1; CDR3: CASSLDGDSQETQYF; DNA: TGTGCCAGCAGCTTAGACGGGGACAGCCAAGAGACCCAGTACTTC
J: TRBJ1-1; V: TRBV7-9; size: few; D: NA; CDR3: CASSLLENTEAFF; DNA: TGTGCCAGCAGCTTATTGGAGAACACTGAAGCTTTCTTT
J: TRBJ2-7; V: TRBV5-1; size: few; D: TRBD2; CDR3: CASSGGGAFYEQYF; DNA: TGCGCCAGCAGTGGCGGGGGGGCCTTCTACGAGCAGTACTTC
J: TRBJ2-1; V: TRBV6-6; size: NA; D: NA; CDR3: CASSYSYNEQFF; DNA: TGTGCCAGCAGTTACTCCTACAATGAGCAGTTCTTC
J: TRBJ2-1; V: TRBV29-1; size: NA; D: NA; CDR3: CSDSQGRREQFF; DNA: TGCAGCGACTCACAGGGAAGGAGAGAGCAGTTCTTC
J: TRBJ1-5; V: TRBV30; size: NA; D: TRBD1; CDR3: CASQGGGDQPQHF; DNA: TGTGCCTCCCAGGGGGGCGGGGACCAGCCCCAGCATTTT
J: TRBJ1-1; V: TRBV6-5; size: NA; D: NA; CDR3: CASRGFTEAFF; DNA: TGTGCCAGCCGGGGATTCACTGAAGCTTTCTTT
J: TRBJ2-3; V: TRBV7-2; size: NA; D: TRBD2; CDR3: CASSGTSGTGTDTQYF; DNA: TGTGCCAGCAGCGGGACTAGCGGAACTGGGACAGATACGCAGTATTTT
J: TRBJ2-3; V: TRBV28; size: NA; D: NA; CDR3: CASSLPVRVHTDTQYF; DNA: TGTGCCAGCAGTTTACCGGTGAGGGTTCATACAGATACGCAGTATTTT
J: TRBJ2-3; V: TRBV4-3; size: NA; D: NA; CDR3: CASSQDNRERTDTQYF; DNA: TGCGCCAGCAGCCAAGACAACAGGGAGCGCACAGATACGCAGTATTTT
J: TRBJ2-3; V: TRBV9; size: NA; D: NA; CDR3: CASSSPRGNTDTQYF; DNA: TGTGCCAGCAGCTCCCCCCGGGGTAACACAGATACGCAGTATTTT
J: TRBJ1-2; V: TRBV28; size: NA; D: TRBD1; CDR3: CASSSGTVLGDYGYTF; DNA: TGTGCCAGCAGTTCAGGGACAGTCCTTGGGGACTATGGCTACACCTTC
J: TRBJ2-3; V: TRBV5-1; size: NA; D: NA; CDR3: CASSLGRGDTQYF; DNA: TGCGCCAGCAGCTTGGGCCGGGGAGATACGCAGTATTTT
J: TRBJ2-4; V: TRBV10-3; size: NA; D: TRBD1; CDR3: CAISATGQGAKNIQYF; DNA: TGTGCCATCAGTGCCACAGGACAGGGAGCCAAAAACATTCAGTACTTC